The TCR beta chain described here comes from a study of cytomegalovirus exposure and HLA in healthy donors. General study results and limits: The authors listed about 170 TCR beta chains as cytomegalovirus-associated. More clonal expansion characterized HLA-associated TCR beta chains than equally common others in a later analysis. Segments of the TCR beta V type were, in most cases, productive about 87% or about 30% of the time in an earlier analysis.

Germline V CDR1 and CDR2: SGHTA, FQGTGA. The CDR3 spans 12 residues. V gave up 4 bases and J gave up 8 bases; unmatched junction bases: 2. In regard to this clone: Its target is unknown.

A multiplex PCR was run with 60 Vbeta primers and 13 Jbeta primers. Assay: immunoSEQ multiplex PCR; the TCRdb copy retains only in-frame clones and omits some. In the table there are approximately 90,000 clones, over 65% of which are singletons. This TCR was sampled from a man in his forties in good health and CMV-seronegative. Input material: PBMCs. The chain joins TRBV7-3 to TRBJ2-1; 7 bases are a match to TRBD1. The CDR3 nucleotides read TGTGCCAGCAGCTCCACAGGGGATGAGCAGTTCTTC. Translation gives CASSSTGDEQFF.